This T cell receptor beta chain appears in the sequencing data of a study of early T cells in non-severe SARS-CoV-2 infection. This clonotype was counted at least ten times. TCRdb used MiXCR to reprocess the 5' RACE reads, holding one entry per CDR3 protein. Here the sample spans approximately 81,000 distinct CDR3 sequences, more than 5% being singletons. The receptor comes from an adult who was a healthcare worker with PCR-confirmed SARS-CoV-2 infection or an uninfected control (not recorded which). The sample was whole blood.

The CDR3 sequence is CASSHKETQYF. The CDR3 DNA sequence: TGTGCCAGCAGCCACAAAGAGACCCAGTACTTC. The V gene is TRBV28, the J gene TRBJ2-5, with D unclear. CDR3 length: 11 amino acids. V lost 6 bases and J lost 3, with 5 bases in between. The germline CDR1 and CDR2 sequences are MDHEN and SYDVKM.